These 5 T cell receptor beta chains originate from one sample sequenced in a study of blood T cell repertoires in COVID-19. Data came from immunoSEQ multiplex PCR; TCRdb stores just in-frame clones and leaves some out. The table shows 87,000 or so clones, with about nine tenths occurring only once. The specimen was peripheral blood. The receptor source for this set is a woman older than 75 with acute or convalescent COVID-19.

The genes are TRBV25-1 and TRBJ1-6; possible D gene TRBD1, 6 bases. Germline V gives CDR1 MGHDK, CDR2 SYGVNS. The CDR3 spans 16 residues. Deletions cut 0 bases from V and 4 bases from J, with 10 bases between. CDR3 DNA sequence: TGTGCCAGCAGTGAATACAGGGGCAAATATAATTCACCCCTCCACTTT. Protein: CASSEYRGKYNSPLHF.

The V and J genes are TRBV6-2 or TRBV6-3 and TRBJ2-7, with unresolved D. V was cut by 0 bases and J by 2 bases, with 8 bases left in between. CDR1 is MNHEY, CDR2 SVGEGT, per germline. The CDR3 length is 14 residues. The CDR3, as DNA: TGTGCCAGCAGTTACTCATCCCTAGCCTACGAGCAGTACTTC. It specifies CASSYSSLAYEQYF.

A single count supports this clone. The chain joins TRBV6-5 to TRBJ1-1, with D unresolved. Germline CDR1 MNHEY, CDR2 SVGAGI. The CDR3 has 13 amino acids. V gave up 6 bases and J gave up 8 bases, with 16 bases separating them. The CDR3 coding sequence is TGTGCCAGCAGCCTCCGGGGTCTAGGGGAAGCTTTCTTT. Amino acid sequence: CASSLRGLGEAFF.

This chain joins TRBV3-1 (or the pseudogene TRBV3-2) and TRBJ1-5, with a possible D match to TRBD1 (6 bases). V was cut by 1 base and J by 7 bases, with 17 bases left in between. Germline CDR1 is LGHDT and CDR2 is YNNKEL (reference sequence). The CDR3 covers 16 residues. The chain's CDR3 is CASSQAGQGFGQPQHF. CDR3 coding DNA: TGTGCCAGCAGCCAAGCAGGGCAGGGGTTTGGCCAGCCCCAGCATTTT.

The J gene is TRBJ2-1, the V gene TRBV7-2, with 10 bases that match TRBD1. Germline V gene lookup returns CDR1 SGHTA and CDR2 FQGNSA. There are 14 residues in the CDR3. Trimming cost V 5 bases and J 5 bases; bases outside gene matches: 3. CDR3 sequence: CASSLDRGNNEQFF. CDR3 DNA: TGTGCCAGCAGCCTGGACAGGGGGAACAATGAGCAGTTCTTC.